These 27 T cell receptor beta chains share one sample of origin, sequenced in a study of shared clonotypes between healthy human individuals. Naive CD8 cells comprised CD45RO-negative, CCR7-positively selected cells, excluding terminally differentiated effector memory CD45RA+ cells. This table comes from immunoSEQ multiplex PCR, and its TCRdb copy is limited to in-frame clones, with some not included. The table has about 2,100,000 clones, 85% to 95% seen once. Sample: naive CD8+ T cells from PBMCs. The receptors shown here come from a young man in good health. Some clones in this sample may be carry-over from other donors' samples.

The genes are TRBV19 and TRBJ2-7, with 16 bases matching TRBD2. CDR1 is LNHDA, CDR2 SQIVND, per germline (reference sequence). The ends lost 5 bases at V and 7 bases at J; junction bases unmatched: 5. The CDR3 sequence is 15 residues long. CDR3 sequence reads: CASSEWGLAGGEQYF. As DNA, the CDR3 is TGTGCCAGTAGTGAGTGGGGACTAGCGGGAGGGGAGCAGTACTTC. Looking up the rest from reference TRBV19 and TRBJ2-7 gives the full variable domain: DGGITQSPKYLFRKEGQNVTLSCEQNLNHDAMYWYRQDPGQGLRLIYYSQIVNDFQKGDIAEGYSVSREKKESFPLTVTSAQKNPTAFYLCASSEWGLAGGEQYFGPGTRLTVT.

J is TRBJ2-7 and V is TRBV6-5, with 9 bases that match TRBD2. Germline values: CDR1 MNHEY, CDR2 SVGAGI. This CDR3 contains 15 residues. Trimming at V came to 5 bases and at J to 4 bases, leaving 9 bases not matched to a gene. This CDR3 is CASSQRAGGLYEQYF. CDR3 bases: TGTGCCAGCAGTCAAAGAGCGGGAGGCTTATACGAGCAGTACTTC.

V and J are TRBV19 and TRBJ1-1, with 7 bases identical to TRBD1. The trim removed 2 bases at V and 0 bases at J, leaving 6 bases unmatched. The CDR3 has 16 amino acids. Germline values: CDR1 LNHDA, CDR2 SQIVND (reference sequence). The CDR3 here is CASSIRQGAMNTEAFF. The CDR3 nucleotides are TGTGCCAGTAGTATACGACAGGGCGCCATGAACACTGAAGCTTTCTTT. Variable domain in full (rest from reference TRBV19 and TRBJ1-1): DGGITQSPKYLFRKEGQNVTLSCEQNLNHDAMYWYRQDPGQGLRLIYYSQIVNDFQKGDIAEGYSVSREKKESFPLTVTSAQKNPTAFYLCASSIRQGAMNTEAFFGQGTRLTVV.

The gene calls are TRBV7-8 and TRBJ2-7; 11 nucleotides agree with TRBD1. After removal of 5 bases from V and 4 bases from J, the junction contained 7 bases not matched to a gene. The germline V gene has CDR1 SGHVS and CDR2 FQNEAQ. The CDR3 consists of 15 residues. This CDR3 reads CASSAAGTGGYEQYF. The CDR3 DNA reads TGTGCCAGCAGCGCAGCCGGGACAGGGGGGTACGAGCAGTACTTC.

V usage is TRBV14 and J usage is TRBJ2-7; D is ambiguous. Germline V CDR1 and CDR2: SGHDN, FVKESK. The CDR3 is made up of 14 amino acids. Trimming stripped 2 bases from V and 3 bases from J, with 11 bases between. In nucleotides, the CDR3 is TGTGCCAGCAGCCAATTCAGCTGGGGCTACGAGCAGTACTTC. Its protein is CASSQFSWGYEQYF.

The genes are TRBV10-3 and TRBJ2-7; D is uncertain. The CDR3 spans 17 residues. The germline V gene encodes CDR1 ENHRY and CDR2 SYGVKD. V was shortened by 0 bases and J by 4 bases, with 19 bases between the two germline ends. CDR3 sequence (DNA): TGTGCCATCAGTGAGTCCCCCCCCCAAGGGCTTTGGTACGAGCAGTACTTC. This gives the protein CAISESPPQGLWYEQYF.

The rearrangement joins TRBV7-6 to TRBJ2-5; D may be TRBD2 (5 bases). The CDR3 has 15 residues. Deletions cut 3 bases from V and 1 base from J, with 12 bases between. Germline V gene sequence: CDR1 SGHVS, CDR2 FNYEAQ. Here the CDR3 reads CASSLTTGIQETQYF. Here the CDR3 DNA reads TGTGCCAGCAGCTTGACTACCGGCATCCAAGAGACCCAGTACTTC.

The chain couples TRBV6-5 to TRBJ2-3, with D perhaps matching TRBD2 (6 bases). Germline V lookup: CDR1 MNHEY, CDR2 SVGAGI. The CDR3 extends over 14 amino acids. V shed 0 bases and J shed 5 bases, with 9 bases lying between them. The CDR3 loop reads CASSYSTRGDTQYF. Here the CDR3 DNA reads TGTGCCAGCAGTTACTCGACTAGGGGAGATACGCAGTATTTT.

The rearrangement uses TRBV29-1 and TRBJ2-1; maybe TRBD2 (6 bases). Germline V CDR1 and CDR2: SQVTM, ANQGSEA. The CDR3 spans 15 residues. V was shortened by 6 bases and J by 1 base, with 16 bases between the two germline ends. DNA of the CDR3: TGCAGCGTCGGCCCAGGAGGGAGGTCCTACAATGAGCAGTTCTTC. It yields the protein CSVGPGGRSYNEQFF.

V usage is TRBV2 and J usage is TRBJ2-2; D unresolved. CDR3 length: 15 amino acids. Germline V gene data show CDR1 as SNHLY and CDR2 as FYNNEI. The V gene lost 4 bases and the J gene lost 0 bases, with 9 bases spanning the gap. In DNA, the CDR3 is TGTGCCAGCAGTGTTCGCGGCCCGAACACCGGGGAGCTGTTTTTT. As protein: CASSVRGPNTGELFF.

This chain joins TRBV5-1 and TRBJ2-2; 11 bases are shared with TRBD2. The CDR3 extends over 16 amino acids. With V trimmed by 0 bases and J by 5 bases, 3 bases remained unmatched. CDR1 SGHRS and CDR2 YFSETQ come from the germline V gene. The DNA of the CDR3 is TGCGCCAGCAGCTTGGTTACTAGCGGGAGAACCGGGGAGCTGTTTTTT. Translation: CASSLVTSGRTGELFF.

The chain links TRBV2 to TRBJ2-7, with 9 positions matching TRBD2. The germline V gene has CDR1 SNHLY and CDR2 FYNNEI. After removal of 7 bases from V and 2 bases from J, the junction contained 3 bases not matched to a gene. This CDR3 has 13 amino acids. The CDR3 nucleotides read TGTGCCAGCAAGCGGGAGGCGACCTACGAGCAGTACTTC. Its protein product is CASKREATYEQYF.

The chain links TRBV5-1 to TRBJ1-1; D is uncertain. The germline gives CDR1 SGHRS, CDR2 YFSETQ. The CDR3 spans 14 residues. Trimming shortened V by 6 bases and J by 1 base, and 13 bases separated the two germline ends. CDR3 sequence: CASTPRGGNTEAFF. The CDR3, as DNA: TGCGCCAGCACTCCGCGGGGAGGGAACACTGAAGCTTTCTTT.

The chain employs TRBV15 and TRBJ2-2, with unresolved D. V gave up 0 bases and J gave up 4 bases, with 12 bases separating them. The CDR3 runs to 16 residues. Looked up from germline, CDR1 is LNHNV and CDR2 is YYDKDF (reference sequence). The chain's CDR3 is CATSREAGLLTGELFF. The CDR3 DNA reads as TGTGCCACCAGCAGAGAGGCAGGCCTTCTCACCGGGGAGCTGTTTTTT.

The J gene is TRBJ2-6, the V gene TRBV7-8, with D unclear. Looked up from germline, CDR1 is SGHVS and CDR2 is FQNEAQ. This CDR3 has 15 amino acids. V lost 3 bases to trimming and J lost 4 bases, with 10 bases between them. CDR3 sequence reads: CASSFIVGGANVLTF. In nucleotides, the CDR3 is TGTGCCAGCAGCTTTATTGTGGGCGGGGCCAACGTCCTGACTTTC.

The rearrangement links TRBV7-6 to TRBJ2-1; TRBD2 matches 9 bases. With 5 bases clipped from V and 8 bases from J, the junction kept 13 bases outside the gene matches. Germline V CDR1 and CDR2: SGHVS, FNYEAQ. The CDR3 sequence is 16 residues long. This CDR3 is CASSTTRGGAGDEQFF. CDR3 bases: TGTGCCAGCAGCACAACTCGCGGGGGGGCCGGGGATGAGCAGTTCTTC.

The chain combines TRBV7-9 with TRBJ1-5; D is perhaps TRBD1 (6 bases). V lost 1 base, J lost 4 bases, and 17 bases lay in between. The CDR3 is made up of 17 amino acids. Germline assignment: CDR1 SEHNR and CDR2 FQNEAQ (reference sequence). The CDR3 DNA reads TGTGCCAGCAGCTTAGGTCTCGGGGGGCAAGTAAATCAGCCCCAGCATTTT. Its translation is CASSLGLGGQVNQPQHF.

This clone has more than one count but fewer than ten. This sample includes further DNA sequences coding for the same CDR3. The rearrangement uses TRBV28 and TRBJ1-5; no definite D call. The CDR3 has 13 amino acids. Germline V gene data show CDR1 as MDHEN and CDR2 as SYDVKM. Deletions cut 6 bases from V and 7 bases from J, with 13 bases between. The CDR3 spells CASSLGWNQPQHF. CDR3 bases: TGTGCCAGCAGCCTGGGGTGGAACCAGCCCCAGCATTTT.

V is TRBV27 and J is TRBJ2-1; no clear D. The CDR3 sequence is 12 residues long. Germline-derived CDR1 and CDR2 are MNHEY and SMNVEV (reference sequence). The V end was cut by 2 bases, the J end by 10 bases, with 9 bases between. CDR3: CASSLIAGEQFF. Written as DNA, the CDR3 is TGTGCCAGCAGTTTAATCGCTGGCGAGCAGTTCTTC.

The gene calls are TRBV11-3 and TRBJ1-5; the D is unclear. Trimming removed 5 bases from V and 0 bases from J, with 8 bases in between. The CDR3 loop spans 14 amino acids. Germline V gene lookup returns CDR1 SGHNT and CDR2 YENEEA. CDR3 residues: CASSVSCSNQPQHF. The CDR3 bases are TGTGCCAGCAGCGTTAGCTGTAGCAATCAGCCCCAGCATTTT.

The CDR3 DNA sequence: TGCAGCGTTAACGCCTTACGCACAGATACGCAGTATTTT. Protein: CSVNALRTDTQYF. The chain is built from TRBV29-1 and TRBJ2-3; no reliable D call. Germline V gene sequence: CDR1 SQVTM, CDR2 ANQGSEA. Trimming took 5 bases from V and 1 from J, leaving 10 bases between them. CDR3 length equals 13 residues.

Regarding this clone: The same CDR3 arises from other DNA sequences in this sample as well. The chain joins TRBV29-1 to TRBJ2-7; 7 positions match TRBD1. This CDR3 has 13 amino acids. The trim removed 1 base at V and 0 bases at J, leaving 0 bases unmatched. In germline, CDR1 is SQVTM, CDR2 ANQGSEA. The CDR3 region has the DNA TGCAGCGTTGAAGGGGACAGCTCCTACGAGCAGTACTTC. Its protein is CSVEGDSSYEQYF.

The gene calls are TRBV5-8 and TRBJ2-5, with a tentative D call TRBD1 (6 bases). CDR1 and CDR2 from the germline V gene are SGHTS and YDEGEE. Trimming pared 4 bases from V and 7 bases from J, leaving 20 bases between. CDR3 length: 15 residues. CDR3 bases: TGTGCCAGCAGCCAGGGATCGCAGGGGTCGGGGACCCAGTACTTC. Its translation is CASSQGSQGSGTQYF. Supplemented by reference TRBV5-8 and TRBJ2-5, the full variable domain reads EAGVTQSPTHLIKTRGQQATLRCSPISGHTSVYWYQQALGLGLQFLLWYDEGEERNRGNFPPRFSGRQFPNYSSELNVNALELEDSALYLCASSQGSQGSGTQYFGPGTRLLVL.

The chain joins TRBV9 to TRBJ2-1, with 10 bases lining up with TRBD1. The trim removed 0 bases at V and 5 bases at J, leaving 5 bases unmatched. Germline V gene data show CDR1 as SGDLS and CDR2 as YYNGEE. CDR3 length: 16 residues. DNA of the CDR3: TGTGCCAGCAGCGTAGTGGACAGGGGGTTAAACAATGAGCAGTTCTTC. It codes for CASSVVDRGLNNEQFF.

V and J are TRBV28 and TRBJ2-5, with 11 bases identical to TRBD2. V lost 5 bases to trimming and J lost 12 bases; unmatched junction nucleotides: 11. The germline V gene encodes CDR1 MDHEN and CDR2 SYDVKM. The CDR3 is 14 amino acids. The DNA of the CDR3 is TGTGCCAGCAGTCCGGGACTAGCGGACGTAGGGGAGTACTTC. Residues: CASSPGLADVGEYF.

With regard to this clone: This sample includes further DNA sequences coding for the same CDR3. The chain has TRBV27 and TRBJ2-3; D remains ambiguous. CDR3 size: 12 residues. Trimming cost V 5 bases and J 0 bases, with 3 bases left between them. Germline loops: CDR1 MNHEY, CDR2 SMNVEV (reference sequence). The CDR3 reads CASSGSTDTQYF. DNA for the CDR3: TGTGCCAGCAGTGGGAGCACAGATACGCAGTATTTT.

This sequence joins TRBV19 and TRBJ1-5, with 7 positions matching TRBD1. V shed 4 bases, J shed 2 bases, and the junction held 5 bases outside the gene matches. Looked up from germline, CDR1 is LNHDA and CDR2 is SQIVND (reference sequence). This CDR3 region has 15 residues. CDR3 nucleotides: TGTGCCAGTAGTACCGACAGGGTAGGCAATCAGCCCCAGCATTTT. Translating it yields CASSTDRVGNQPQHF.